This entry is about one T cell receptor (beta chain). Its specificity is unknown. This specimen comes from a study of OX40 agonist ivuxolimab in advanced cancers. In the study overall: Subjects had a mean age of about 65 years, with a range of about 23 to 90; more than 75% were male. Enrollees could have had prior anti-PD-1, anti-PD-L1 or anti-CTLA-4 therapy, which more than 30% had received. Partial responses were achieved by three patients: one hepatocellular carcinoma, two cutaneous melanoma. Study-level findings and limits: Dose levels from 0.1 to 3.0 mg/kg saw CD4+ and CD8+ blood T cells expand clonally by week 6.

The V gene's germline CDR1 is LGHNA and CDR2 YNFKEQ. Trimming took off 4 bases at V and 0 bases at J, with 13 bases between the two ends. The CDR3 covers 16 residues. Clones were sequenced by immunoSEQ multiplex PCR, and TCRdb holds only the in-frame ones, with some missing. The sample carries approximately 23,000 clones, over 70% recorded once. This specimen consisted of CD4+ or CD8+ T cells sorted from blood, obtained in a trial of the OX40 agonist ivuxolimab. The chain is built from TRBV4-2 and TRBJ1-3, with D unresolved. The receptor comes from an adult with an advanced solid tumor such as melanoma, head and neck, liver or kidney cancer. CDR3 DNA: TGTGCCAGCAGCCTCCTGAGCGTTTACTCTGGAAACACCATATATTTT. Its translation: CASSLLSVYSGNTIYF.